The 28 T cell receptor beta chains below were found in one sample sequenced in a study of cytomegalovirus exposure and HLA in healthy donors. Vbeta (60) and Jbeta (13) primers were used in the PCR. This table comes from immunoSEQ multiplex PCR, and its TCRdb copy is limited to in-frame clones, with some not included. This sample has more than 80,000 clones, with roughly 79% found just once. Sequenced material: PBMCs. All receptors come from a man between 18 and 35 years old in good health and CMV-seropositive.

The chain has TRBV28 and TRBJ2-1; D is possibly TRBD2 (5 bases). The CDR3 loop spans 11 amino acids. Germline V gene data show CDR1 as MDHEN and CDR2 as SYDVKM. Trimming pared 6 bases from V and 7 bases from J, leaving 7 bases between. The CDR3 spells CASSSGNEQFF. CDR3 bases: TGTGCCAGCAGCTCGGGGAATGAGCAGTTCTTC.

The rearrangement uses TRBV25-1 and TRBJ1-4; 7 nucleotides align to TRBD1. Losses at the gene ends were 4 bases for V and 6 bases for J; bases not matched to a gene: 8. This CDR3 has 15 amino acids. The germline CDR1 and CDR2 sequences are MGHDK and SYGVNS. The CDR3 sequence: CASSAPTGMDEKLFF. The CDR3 DNA reads TGTGCCAGCAGTGCCCCGACAGGGATGGATGAAAAACTGTTTTTT.

The chain combines TRBV5-1 with TRBJ2-1; 8 nucleotides align to TRBD2. V shed 4 bases and J 7 bases; nucleotides not matched to a gene: 1. CDR1 and CDR2 from the germline V gene are SGHRS and YFSETQ. There are 12 residues in the CDR3. The CDR3 DNA is TGCGCCAGCAGCGTAGCGGGGAATGAGCAGTTCTTC. As protein: CASSVAGNEQFF.

The chain links TRBV14 to TRBJ2-3, with D possibly matching TRBD2 (6 bases). Trimming pared 4 bases from V and 3 bases from J, leaving 14 bases between. Germline V lookup: CDR1 SGHDN, CDR2 FVKESK. The CDR3 is 15 amino acids. The CDR3 is CASSRMLANTDTQYF. DNA for the CDR3: TGTGCCAGCAGCCGCATGCTAGCGAATACAGATACGCAGTATTTT.

J is TRBJ1-3 and V is TRBV9; 8 bases line up with TRBD1. Germline CDR1 is SGDLS and CDR2 is YYNGEE. The V gene end was trimmed by 3 bases and the J gene end by 4 bases; junction bases not matched to a gene: 6. The CDR3 is made up of 15 amino acids. The CDR3 sequence: CASSDLTGVGNTIYF. The CDR3, as DNA: TGTGCCAGCAGCGACCTGACAGGGGTAGGAAACACCATATATTTT. Combining the CDR3 with reference TRBV9 and TRBJ1-3 gives the whole variable domain DSGVTQTPKHLITATGQRVTLRCSPRSGDLSVYWYQQSLDQGLQFLIQYYNGEERAKGNILERFSAQQFPDLHSELNLSSLELGDSALYFCASSDLTGVGNTIYFGEGSWLTVV.

CDR3 residues: CASSGTGISYEQYF. For the CDR3, the DNA is TGTGCCAGCAGTGGGACAGGAATTTCATACGAGCAGTACTTC. The rearrangement uses TRBV25-1 and TRBJ2-7; 7 nucleotides match TRBD1. V lost 4 bases to trimming and J lost 4 bases; unmatched junction nucleotides: 7. Germline V gene lookup returns CDR1 MGHDK and CDR2 SYGVNS. CDR3 size: 14 residues.

The rearrangement joins TRBV11-2 to TRBJ1-1, with unresolved D. The CDR3 loop spans 14 amino acids. Trimming pared 3 bases from V and 3 bases from J, leaving 11 bases between. Germline V gene data show CDR1 as SGHAT and CDR2 as FQNNGV. This CDR3 is CASSLQVPDTEAFF. CDR3 in DNA: TGTGCCAGCAGCTTGCAGGTTCCGGACACTGAAGCTTTCTTT.

The rearrangement uses TRBV21-1 and TRBJ2-7; TRBD2 is taken as the D call from the table, unchecked against the DNA. TRBV21-1 is assigned pseudogene status. This CDR3 has 14 amino acids. The CDR3, as DNA: TGTGCCAGCACCCGGACTAGCGGGACCTACGAGCAGTACTTC. This sequence encodes CASTRTSGTYEQYF.

This clone was detected once. The chain uses TRBV6-5 and TRBJ2-7, with D possibly matching TRBD2 (5 bases). The CDR3 sequence is 13 residues long. CDR1 is MNHEY and CDR2 is SVGAGI in the germline V gene. Trimming shortened V by 6 bases and J by 0 bases, and 9 bases separated the two germline ends. The DNA for the CDR3 is TGTGCCAGCAGCCGGGGTGGCTCCTACGAGCAGTACTTC. Amino acids: CASSRGGSYEQYF.

This clone was recorded a few times. The J gene is TRBJ1-2, the V gene TRBV28, with TRBD1 matching over 8 bases. CDR1 and CDR2 (germline): MDHEN, SYDVKM. The CDR3 has 11 amino acids. CDR3 DNA sequence: TGTGCGTCCGGACAGGGTTATGGCTACACCTTC. Protein product: CASGQGYGYTF.

The V gene is TRBV5-1, the J gene TRBJ2-5, with 7 positions matching TRBD1. The germline CDR1 and CDR2 sequences are SGHRS and YFSETQ. The length of the CDR3 is 14 residues. Trimming took 0 bases from V and 4 from J; bases not matched to a gene: 3. The DNA for the CDR3 is TGCGCCAGCAGCTTGGAGGGGGCAGCAGAGACCCAGTACTTC. Translating gives CASSLEGAAETQYF. The full variable domain, in which reference TRBV5-1 and TRBJ2-5 provide the parts outside the CDR3, is KAGVTQTPRYLIKTRGQQVTLSCSPISGHRSVSWYQQTPGQGLQFLFEYFSETQRNKGNFPGRFSGRQFSNSRSEMNVSTLELGDSALYLCASSLEGAAETQYFGPGTRLLVL.

This clone has more than one count but fewer than ten. The J gene is TRBJ2-7, the V gene TRBV15; 8 bases are a match to TRBD2. The V gene end was trimmed by 1 base and the J gene end by 6 bases; junction bases not matched to a gene: 8. This CDR3 spans 15 amino acids. From germline, CDR1 is LNHNV and CDR2 YYDKDF (reference sequence). The CDR3 sequence is CATSRVTGGPGEQYF. In DNA form, the CDR3 reads TGTGCCACCAGCAGAGTTACGGGAGGGCCGGGCGAGCAGTACTTC.

The chain is built from TRBV10-3 and TRBJ2-3; 8 positions agree with TRBD1. J gave up 4 bases and V 5 bases, and 8 bases lay outside the gene matches. From germline, CDR1 is ENHRY and CDR2 SYGVKD. The CDR3 sequence is 15 residues long. CDR3 DNA: TGTGCCATCAGTCCCCAGACAGGGGTGGCAGATACGCAGTATTTT. Translated: CAISPQTGVADTQYF.

The V gene is TRBV28, the J gene TRBJ2-7; a weak D match, TRBD1 (5 bases). V was trimmed by 6 bases and J by 5 bases, leaving 23 bases between them. The CDR3 has 16 amino acids. From germline, CDR1 is MDHEN and CDR2 SYDVKM. CDR3 sequence (DNA): TGTGCCAGCAGACCCACCGGTGGCCCATGGGGCCACGAGCAGTACTTC. Residues: CASRPTGGPWGHEQYF.

The table lists this clone with a few counts. The V and J genes are TRBV7-9 and TRBJ1-5, with a possible D match to TRBD1 (5 bases). V lost 5 bases and J 3 bases, leaving 14 bases between the germline ends. CDR3 length equals 15 residues. The germline CDR1 and CDR2 sequences are SEHNR and FQNEAQ (reference sequence). CDR3 in amino acids: CASSLSAGINQPQHF. The CDR3 DNA follows: TGTGCCAGCAGCCTGTCGGCAGGGATCAATCAGCCCCAGCATTTT.

The chain carries TRBV5-6 and TRBJ2-7; 10 bases agree with TRBD2. Germline V lookup: CDR1 SGHDT, CDR2 YYEEEE. The CDR3 totals 14 residues. V was clipped by 3 bases and J by 1 base; unmatched bases: 1. The CDR3 here is CASSSGLASYEQYF. The CDR3 bases are TGTGCCAGCAGCTCGGGACTAGCGTCCTACGAGCAGTACTTC.

This rearrangement joins TRBV5-1 to TRBJ2-5; 10 bases line up with TRBD1. V shed 7 bases, J shed 5 bases, and the junction held 5 bases outside the gene matches. The CDR3 covers 13 residues. Germline CDR1 reads SGHRS; CDR2 reads YFSETQ. The CDR3 DNA reads TGCGCCAGCTCGACAGGGGGCGCGGAGACCCAGTACTTC. Encoded protein: CASSTGGAETQYF.

As regards this clone: At the DNA level, this CDR3 is encoded by other sequences in the same sample as well. V gene TRBV5-6 combines with J gene TRBJ2-1, with 12 bases fitting TRBD2. The V and J ends lost 0 bases and 8 bases, in that order; junction bases with no gene match: 6. The CDR3 has 16 residues. Germline assignment: CDR1 SGHDT and CDR2 YYEEEE. The CDR3 loop is CASSLGLAGGPDEQFF. The CDR3 DNA follows: TGTGCCAGCAGCTTGGGCCTAGCGGGAGGGCCCGATGAGCAGTTCTTC.

The chain combines TRBV28 with TRBJ2-7; 7 nucleotides line up with TRBD1. The CDR3 covers 15 residues. V shed 5 bases and J 2 bases; nucleotides not matched to a gene: 9. Germline CDR1 and CDR2: MDHEN and SYDVKM. The CDR3 region is CASSPPGQIPYEQYF. In DNA, the CDR3 is TGTGCCAGCAGTCCCCCGGGACAGATACCCTACGAGCAGTACTTC.

The gene calls are TRBV6-5 and TRBJ1-5; TRBD1 might be the D (5 bases). V lost 6 bases and J lost 5, with 17 bases in between. The CDR3 contains 15 residues. CDR1 is MNHEY and CDR2 is SVGAGI in the germline V gene. The CDR3 is CASSPLGGLYQPQHF. DNA for the CDR3: TGTGCCAGCAGCCCACTGGGGGGTCTCTATCAGCCCCAGCATTTT.

The gene calls are TRBV6-5 and TRBJ2-7; D not resolved. CDR3 length: 13 residues. Germline CDR1 and CDR2: MNHEY and SVGAGI. Trimming took off 0 bases at V and 3 bases at J, with 6 bases between the two ends. DNA for the CDR3: TGTGCCAGCAGTTACTCAGCCTACTACGAGCAGTACTTC. It codes for CASSYSAYYEQYF.

This clone was found a few times. The chain is built from TRBV2 and TRBJ2-3; 8 bases match TRBD1. Looked up from germline, CDR1 is SNHLY and CDR2 is FYNNEI. V was clipped by 5 bases and J by 1 base; unmatched bases: 8. CDR3 length: 16 residues. This CDR3 reads CASSWGVTGGTDTQYF. The CDR3 nucleotides read TGTGCCAGCAGTTGGGGGGTGACAGGGGGCACAGATACGCAGTATTTT.

The chain joins TRBV4-1 to TRBJ2-7; 10 positions agree with TRBD2. The CDR3 has 18 amino acids. The V segment lost 0 bases and the J segment 3 bases; nucleotides outside the gene matches: 11. CDR1 is MGHRA, CDR2 YSYEKL, per germline. CDR3 DNA: TGCGCCAGCAGCCAAGACCCCCCCAGCGGGAGGGTGGTCTACGAGCAGTACTTC. Its protein product is CASSQDPPSGRVVYEQYF.

This sequence joins TRBV5-4 and TRBJ2-3; 13 positions match TRBD2. Germline CDR1 is SGHNT and CDR2 is YYREEE (reference sequence). Trimming at V came to 4 bases and at J to 3 bases, leaving 8 bases not matched to a gene. The CDR3 contains 17 residues. The CDR3 sequence: CASSLGLAGVMTDTQYF. The DNA of the CDR3 is TGTGCCAGCAGCCTAGGACTAGCGGGAGTAATGACAGATACGCAGTATTTT.

This clone has a single count. The rearrangement uses TRBV29-1 and TRBJ1-1; D not certain. Germline V gives CDR1 SQVTM, CDR2 ANQGSEA. The CDR3 runs to 12 residues. With 4 bases removed from V and 1 base from J, the gap between germline ends came to 7 bases. In DNA form, the CDR3 reads TGCAGCGTTGGACATCCGAACACTGAAGCTTTCTTT. Amino acids: CSVGHPNTEAFF.

This clone has a single count. The chain recombines TRBV29-1 with TRBJ2-5; 9 bases align to TRBD2. Germline CDR1 SQVTM, CDR2 ANQGSEA. There are 13 residues in the CDR3. With 6 bases clipped from V and 2 bases from J, the junction kept 4 bases outside the gene matches. In DNA, the CDR3 is TGCAGCGTCAACAGCGGGGGGCAAGAGACCCAGTACTTC. Encoded protein: CSVNSGGQETQYF.

V usage is TRBV2 and J usage is TRBJ1-4, with TRBD1 identical over 9 bases. The J segment lost 8 bases and the V segment lost 7 bases, leaving 5 bases of the junction unmatched. The CDR3 is 13 amino acids. CDR1 and CDR2 (germline): SNHLY, FYNNEI. Here the CDR3 DNA reads TGTGCCAGCACGGGACAGGGTGGCGAAAAACTGTTTTTT. Translated: CASTGQGGEKLFF.

This clone turned up a few times. The chain employs TRBV6-6 and TRBJ1-5; D is unresolved. This CDR3 is built from 14 residues. Germline CDR1 reads MNHNY; CDR2 reads SVGAGI (reference sequence). V lost 6 bases and J 0 bases, leaving 9 bases between the germline ends. The DNA of the CDR3 is TGTGCCAGCAGCGGTCCTTATAGCAATCAGCCCCAGCATTTT. It encodes CASSGPYSNQPQHF.